A single T cell receptor (beta chain) is shown here with its context. The antigen is undetermined. Libraries were prepared by immunoSEQ multiplex PCR; TCRdb keeps only in-frame clonotypes and omits some of them. Among 95,000 to 150,000 clones listed, around 89% were seen once. V was trimmed by 5 bases and J by 4 bases, leaving 12 bases between them. Germline-derived CDR1 and CDR2 are KGHSH and LQKENI. This CDR3 is 14 amino acids long. This specimen comes from a study of T cell responses to AZD1222 COVID-19 vaccine. General observations from the study: Following two doses of AZD1222, Spike-specific TCR breadth and depth rose. Clonal diversity was possibly underestimated, and white British individuals and females predominated among donors. At 160-218 and 743-854, vaccine-associated CD4 TCRs were dominant, and they spanned spike.

Here the sequenced sample was peripheral blood, taken on day 0 of AZD1222 vaccination. The sequence derives from an adult in good health. The J gene is TRBJ1-3, the V gene TRBV18; D possibly corresponds to TRBD1 (6 bases). Here the CDR3 reads CASSNGQLGNTIYF. CDR3 bases: TGTGCCAGCTCAAACGGACAGTTGGGAAACACCATATATTTT.